The sequence of this T cell receptor beta chain was determined in a study of identical twins. The study's findings and limits: Out-of-frame alpha sequences common to twins exhibited an excess of low generation probability.

CDR3 length: 14 amino acids. V lost 6 bases to trimming and J lost 9 bases; unmatched junction nucleotides: 7. Germline loops: CDR1 MNHNS, CDR2 SASEGT. A universal primer binding site was introduced by template switching. The final cDNA contained unique molecular identifiers. TCRdb re-analysed the 5' RACE reads in MiXCR, keeping a single row per CDR3 protein. The sample records roughly 720,000 distinct CDR3 sequences, 15% to 20% being singletons. This clonotype was observed a few times. The antigen is not known. These data were likewise used in another study, on T cells expressing NK-cell markers. From that paper: Restricting sorting to alpha-beta TCR T cells was achieved in several experiments by an anti-gamma-delta TCR antibody.

The material sequenced was PBMCs. The receptor was derived from a woman between 18 and 29 years old in good health. This chain joins TRBV6-1 and TRBJ1-6; 8 nucleotides match TRBD1. The CDR3 DNA reads as TGTGCCAGCAGCCCCGACAGGGGCAGTTCACCCCTCCACTTT. Protein sequence: CASSPDRGSSPLHF.